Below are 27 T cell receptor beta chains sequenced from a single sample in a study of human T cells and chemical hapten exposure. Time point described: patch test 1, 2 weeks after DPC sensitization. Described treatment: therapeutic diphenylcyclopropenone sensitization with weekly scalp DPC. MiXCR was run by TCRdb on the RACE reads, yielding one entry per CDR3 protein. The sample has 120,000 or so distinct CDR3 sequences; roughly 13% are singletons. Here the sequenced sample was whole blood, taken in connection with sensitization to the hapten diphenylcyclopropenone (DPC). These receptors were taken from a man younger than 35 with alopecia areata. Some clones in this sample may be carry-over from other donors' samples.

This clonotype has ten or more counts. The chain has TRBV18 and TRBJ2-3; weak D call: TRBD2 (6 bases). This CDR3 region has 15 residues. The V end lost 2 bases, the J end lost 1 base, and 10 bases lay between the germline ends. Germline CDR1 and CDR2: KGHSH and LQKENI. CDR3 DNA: TGTGCCAGCTCACCAGGTAGCGGCCGCACAGATACGCAGTATTTT. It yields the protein CASSPGSGRTDTQYF.

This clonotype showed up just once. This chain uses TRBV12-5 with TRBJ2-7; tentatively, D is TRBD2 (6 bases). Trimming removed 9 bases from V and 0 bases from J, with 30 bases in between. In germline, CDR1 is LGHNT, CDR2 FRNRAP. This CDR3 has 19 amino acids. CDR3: CARTNTPWGRNLSSYEQYV. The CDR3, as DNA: TGTGCTAGAACTAATACTCCGTGGGGGAGGAACTTGAGCTCCTACGAGCAGTACGTC.

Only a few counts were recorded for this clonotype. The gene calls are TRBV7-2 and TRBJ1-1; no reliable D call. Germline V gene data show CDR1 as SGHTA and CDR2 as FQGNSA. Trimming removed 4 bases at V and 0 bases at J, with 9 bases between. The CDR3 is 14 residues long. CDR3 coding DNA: TGTGCCAGCAGCTCGCAGGCACTGAACACTGAAGCTTTCTTT. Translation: CASSSQALNTEAFF.

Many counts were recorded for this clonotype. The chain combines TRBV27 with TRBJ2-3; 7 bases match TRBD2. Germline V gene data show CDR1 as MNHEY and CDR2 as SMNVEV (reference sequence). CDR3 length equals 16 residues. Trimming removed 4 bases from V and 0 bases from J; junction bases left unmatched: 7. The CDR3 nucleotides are TGTGCCAGCAGTTCGGCCGAGCGGGGAAGCACAGATACGCAGTATTTT. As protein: CASSSAERGSTDTQYF.

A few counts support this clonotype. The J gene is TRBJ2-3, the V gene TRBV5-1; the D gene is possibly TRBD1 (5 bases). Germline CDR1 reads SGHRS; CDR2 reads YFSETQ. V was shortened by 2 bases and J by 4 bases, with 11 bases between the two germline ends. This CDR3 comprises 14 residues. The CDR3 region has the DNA TGCGCCAGCAGCTTATACAGGTCTTCAGATACGCAGTATTTT. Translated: CASSLYRSSDTQYF.

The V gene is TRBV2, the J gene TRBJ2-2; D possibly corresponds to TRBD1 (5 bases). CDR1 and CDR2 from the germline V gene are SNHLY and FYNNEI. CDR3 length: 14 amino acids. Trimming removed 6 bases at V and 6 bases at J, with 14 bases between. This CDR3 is CASSRLQGSGELFF. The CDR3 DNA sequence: TGTGCCAGCAGCCGGCTTCAGGGATCCGGGGAGCTGTTTTTT. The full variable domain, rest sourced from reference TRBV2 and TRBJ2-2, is EPEVTQTPSHQVTQMGQEVILRCVPISNHLYFYWYRQILGQKVEFLVSFYNNEISEKSEIFDDQFSVERPDGSNFTLKIRSTKLEDSAMYFCASSRLQGSGELFFGEGSRLTVL.

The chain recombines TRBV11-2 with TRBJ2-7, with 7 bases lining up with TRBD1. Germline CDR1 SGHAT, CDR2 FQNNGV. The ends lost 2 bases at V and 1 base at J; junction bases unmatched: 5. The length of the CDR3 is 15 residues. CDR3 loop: CASSLSPGQSYEQYF. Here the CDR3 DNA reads TGTGCCAGCAGCTTAAGCCCGGGACAGTCCTACGAGCAGTACTTC.

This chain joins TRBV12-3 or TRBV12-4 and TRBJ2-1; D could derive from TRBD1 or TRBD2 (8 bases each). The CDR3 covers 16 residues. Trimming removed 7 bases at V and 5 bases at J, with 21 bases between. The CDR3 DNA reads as TGTGCCAGCACGCCAGGGGGCGGGGGGCCGGACAATGAGCAGTTCTTC. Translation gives CASTPGGGGPDNEQFF.

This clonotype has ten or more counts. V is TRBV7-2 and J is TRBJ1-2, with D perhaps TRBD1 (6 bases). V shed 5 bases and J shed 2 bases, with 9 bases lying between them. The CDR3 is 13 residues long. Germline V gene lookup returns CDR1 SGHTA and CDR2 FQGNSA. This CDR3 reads CASSPGQNYGYTF. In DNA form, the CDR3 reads TGTGCCAGCAGCCCCGGACAGAACTATGGCTACACCTTC.

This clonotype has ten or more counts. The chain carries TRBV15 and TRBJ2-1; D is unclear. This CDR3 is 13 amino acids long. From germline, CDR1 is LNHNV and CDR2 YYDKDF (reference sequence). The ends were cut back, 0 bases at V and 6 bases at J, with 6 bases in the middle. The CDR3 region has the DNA TGTGCCACCAGCAGAGATCGACGCAATGAGCAGTTCTTC. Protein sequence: CATSRDRRNEQFF.

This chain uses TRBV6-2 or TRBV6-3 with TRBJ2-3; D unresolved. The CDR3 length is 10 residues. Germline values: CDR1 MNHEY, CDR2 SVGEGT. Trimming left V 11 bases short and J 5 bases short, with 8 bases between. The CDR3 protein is CAGPIDTQYF. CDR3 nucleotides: TGTGCCGGTCCAATAGATACGCAGTATTTT.

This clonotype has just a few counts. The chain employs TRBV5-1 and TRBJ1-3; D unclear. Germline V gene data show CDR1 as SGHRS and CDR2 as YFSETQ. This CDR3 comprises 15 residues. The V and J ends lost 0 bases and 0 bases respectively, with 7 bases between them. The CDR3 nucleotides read TGCGCCAGCAGCTTGGTGCCCGGCTCTGGAAACACCATATATTTT. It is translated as CASSLVPGSGNTIYF.

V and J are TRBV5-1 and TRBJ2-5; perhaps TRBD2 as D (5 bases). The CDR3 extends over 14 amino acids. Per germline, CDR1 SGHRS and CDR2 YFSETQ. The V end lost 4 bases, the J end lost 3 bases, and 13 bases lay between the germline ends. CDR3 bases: TGCGCCAGCAGCAACGGGAACCCTGAAGAGACCCAGTACTTC. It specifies CASSNGNPEETQYF. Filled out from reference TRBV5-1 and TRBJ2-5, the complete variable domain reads KAGVTQTPRYLIKTRGQQVTLSCSPISGHRSVSWYQQTPGQGLQFLFEYFSETQRNKGNFPGRFSGRQFSNSRSEMNVSTLELGDSALYLCASSNGNPEETQYFGPGTRLLVL.

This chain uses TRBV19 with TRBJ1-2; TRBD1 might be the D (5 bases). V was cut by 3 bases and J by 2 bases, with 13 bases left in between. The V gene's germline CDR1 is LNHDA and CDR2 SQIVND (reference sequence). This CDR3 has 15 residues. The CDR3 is CASSIQGHINYGYTF. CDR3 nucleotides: TGTGCCAGTAGTATTCAAGGACACATAAACTATGGCTACACCTTC.

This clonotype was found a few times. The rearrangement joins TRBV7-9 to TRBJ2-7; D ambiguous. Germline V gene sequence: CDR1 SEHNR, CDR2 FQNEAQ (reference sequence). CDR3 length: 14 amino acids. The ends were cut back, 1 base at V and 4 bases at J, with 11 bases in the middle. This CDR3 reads CASSLGPRYYEQYV. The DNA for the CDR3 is TGTGCCAGCAGCTTAGGCCCCCGATATTACGAGCAGTACGTC.

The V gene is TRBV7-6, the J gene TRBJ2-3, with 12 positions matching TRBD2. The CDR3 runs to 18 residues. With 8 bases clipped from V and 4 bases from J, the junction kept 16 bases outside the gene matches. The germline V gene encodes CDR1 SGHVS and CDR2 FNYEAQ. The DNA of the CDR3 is TGTGCCAGCGGCGGAACCGGGACTAGCGGGTGGTCCGCAGATACGCAGTATTTT. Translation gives CASGGTGTSGWSADTQYF.

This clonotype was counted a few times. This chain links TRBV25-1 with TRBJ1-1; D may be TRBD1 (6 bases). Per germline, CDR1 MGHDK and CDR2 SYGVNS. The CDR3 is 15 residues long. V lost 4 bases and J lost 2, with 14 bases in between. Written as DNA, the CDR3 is TGTGCCAGCAGTGGATGGGGACACAGAAACACTGAAGCTTTCTTT. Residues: CASSGWGHRNTEAFF.

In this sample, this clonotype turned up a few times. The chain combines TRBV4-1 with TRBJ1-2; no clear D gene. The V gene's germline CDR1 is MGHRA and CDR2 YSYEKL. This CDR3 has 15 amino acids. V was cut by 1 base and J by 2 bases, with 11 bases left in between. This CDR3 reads CASSQVNPTNYGYTF. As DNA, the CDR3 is TGCGCCAGCAGCCAAGTTAATCCGACGAACTATGGCTACACCTTC.

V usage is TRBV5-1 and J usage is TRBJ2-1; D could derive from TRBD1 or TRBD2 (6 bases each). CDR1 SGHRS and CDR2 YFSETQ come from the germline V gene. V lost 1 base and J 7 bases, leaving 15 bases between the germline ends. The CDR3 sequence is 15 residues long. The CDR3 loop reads CASSLSLRGANEQFF. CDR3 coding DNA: TGCGCCAGCAGCTTGTCGTTAAGGGGGGCAAATGAGCAGTTCTTC.

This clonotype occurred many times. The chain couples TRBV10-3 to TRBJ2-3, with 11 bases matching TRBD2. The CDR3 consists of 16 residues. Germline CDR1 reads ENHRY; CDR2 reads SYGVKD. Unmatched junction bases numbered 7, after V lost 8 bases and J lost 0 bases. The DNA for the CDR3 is TGTGCCATCGGAAGAGGGACTAGCGGAAGCACAGATACGCAGTATTTT. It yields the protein CAIGRGTSGSTDTQYF.

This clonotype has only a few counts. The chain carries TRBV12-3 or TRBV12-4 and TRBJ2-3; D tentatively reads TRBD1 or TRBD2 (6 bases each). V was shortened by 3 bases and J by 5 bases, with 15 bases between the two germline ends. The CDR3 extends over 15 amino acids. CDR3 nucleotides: TGTGCCAGCAGTTTCGGGGGCGGCTATAGAGATACGCAGTATTTT. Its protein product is CASSFGGGYRDTQYF.

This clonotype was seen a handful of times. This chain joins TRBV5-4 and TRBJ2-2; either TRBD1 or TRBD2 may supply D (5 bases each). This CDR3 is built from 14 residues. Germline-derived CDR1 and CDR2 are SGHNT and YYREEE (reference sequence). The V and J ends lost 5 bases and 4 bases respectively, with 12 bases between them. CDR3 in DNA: TGTGCCAGCAGAAGGGACGGACTCACCGGGGAGCTGTTTTTT. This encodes CASRRDGLTGELFF.

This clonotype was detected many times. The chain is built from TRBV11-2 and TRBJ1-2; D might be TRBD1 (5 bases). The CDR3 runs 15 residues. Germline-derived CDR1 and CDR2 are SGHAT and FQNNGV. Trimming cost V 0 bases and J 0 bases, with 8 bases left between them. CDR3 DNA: TGTGCCAGCAGCTTAGAGGGACGGACTAACTATGGCTACACCTTC. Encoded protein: CASSLEGRTNYGYTF. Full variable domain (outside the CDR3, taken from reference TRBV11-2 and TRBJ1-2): EAGVAQSPRYKIIEKRQSVAFWCNPISGHATLYWYQQILGQGPKLLIQFQNNGVVDDSQLPKDRFSAERLKGVDSTLKIQPAKLEDSAVYLCASSLEGRTNYGYTFGSGTRLTVV.

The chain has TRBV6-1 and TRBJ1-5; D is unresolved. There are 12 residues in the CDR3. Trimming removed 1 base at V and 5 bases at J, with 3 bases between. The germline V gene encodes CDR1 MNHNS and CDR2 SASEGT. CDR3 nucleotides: TGTGCCAGCAGTGAAGTTGATCAGCCCCAGCATTTT. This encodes CASSEVDQPQHF.

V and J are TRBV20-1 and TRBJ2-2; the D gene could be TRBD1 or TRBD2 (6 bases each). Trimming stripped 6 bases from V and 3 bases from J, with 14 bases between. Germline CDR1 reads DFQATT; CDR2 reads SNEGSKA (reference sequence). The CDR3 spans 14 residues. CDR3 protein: CSAGGPWDTGELFF. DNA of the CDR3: TGCAGTGCAGGGGGGCCTTGGGACACCGGGGAGCTGTTTTTT.

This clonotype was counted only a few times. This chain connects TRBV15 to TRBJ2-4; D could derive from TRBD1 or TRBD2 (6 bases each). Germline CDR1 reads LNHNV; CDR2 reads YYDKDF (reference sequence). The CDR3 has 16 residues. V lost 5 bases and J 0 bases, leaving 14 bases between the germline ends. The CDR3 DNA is TGTGCCACCAGCCGGGGCGGGACACTAGCCAAAAACATTCAGTACTTC. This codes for CATSRGGTLAKNIQYF.

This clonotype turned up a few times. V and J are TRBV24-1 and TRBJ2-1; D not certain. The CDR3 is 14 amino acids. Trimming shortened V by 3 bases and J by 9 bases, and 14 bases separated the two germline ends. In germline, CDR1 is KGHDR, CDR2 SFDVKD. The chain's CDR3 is CATSDLSPGSEQFF. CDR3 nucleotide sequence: TGTGCCACCAGTGATCTATCCCCGGGTAGTGAGCAGTTCTTC.